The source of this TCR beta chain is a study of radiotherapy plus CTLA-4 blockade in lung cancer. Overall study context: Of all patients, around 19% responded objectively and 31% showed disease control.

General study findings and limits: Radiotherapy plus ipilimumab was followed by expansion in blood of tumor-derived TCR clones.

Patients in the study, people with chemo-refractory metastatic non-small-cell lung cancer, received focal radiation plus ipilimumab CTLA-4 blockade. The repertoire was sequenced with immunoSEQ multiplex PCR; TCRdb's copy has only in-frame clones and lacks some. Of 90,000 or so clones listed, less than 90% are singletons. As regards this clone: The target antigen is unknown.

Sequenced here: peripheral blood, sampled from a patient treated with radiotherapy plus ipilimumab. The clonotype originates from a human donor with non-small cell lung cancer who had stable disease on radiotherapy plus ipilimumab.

CDR3 amino acids: CASSPGLAGGPSHYEQYF. CDR3 DNA sequence: TGTGCCAGCAGCCCGGGACTAGCGGGAGGGCCGTCCCACTACGAGCAGTACTTC. This sequence joins TRBV7-9 and TRBJ2-7; TRBD2 matches 16 bases. Germline lookup yields CDR1 SEHNR and CDR2 FQNEAQ (reference sequence). This CDR3 has 18 amino acids. V was pared by 5 bases and J by 3 bases, with 10 bases of the junction left unmatched.